This TCR beta chain is drawn from a study of shared clonotypes between healthy human individuals. The wider study: There were three CD4 naive, three CD4 memory, two CD8 naive and one CD8 memory plates per donor. General observations from the study: Generation probabilities of non-shared clonotypes were lower (relative to those shared by all four donors).

Trimming removed 6 bases at V and 3 bases at J, with 11 bases between. This CDR3 region has 14 residues. Germline V gene sequence: CDR1 SGHTA, CDR2 FQGNSA. All donors were healthy HIV-negative adults lacking recent acute infections or vaccinations. Assay execution took place at the deep level. Some clones are missing from TCRdb's copy, which holds only in-frame ones; the method was immunoSEQ multiplex PCR. The profile shows more than 550,000 clones, 55% to 75% of them singletons. Turning to this clone: The antigen remains unidentified.

The source is a woman under 40 in good health. The sample comprised memory CD4+ T cells sorted from blood. This sample's subset: CD45RA-negative fraction. The rearrangement links TRBV7-2 to TRBJ2-2, with D unclear. The CDR3 nucleotides read TGTGCCAGCAGTCACTATAGGGACACCGGGGAGCTGTTTTTT. This codes for CASSHYRDTGELFF.